These 29 T cell receptor beta chains were sequenced from one sample in a study of T cell responses to AZD1222 COVID-19 vaccine. Sequenced by immunoSEQ multiplex PCR; TCRdb stores in-frame clones only, minus some. The table records 60,000 to 80,000 clones, 70% to 90% of them present only once. The source material was peripheral blood, sampled on day 0 of AZD1222 vaccination. The receptors here all came from an adult in good health.

The chain is built from TRBV7-2 and TRBJ1-6; D remains unclear. Germline CDR1 is SGHTA and CDR2 is FQGNSA. The CDR3 is 15 amino acids. The germline V and J ends were trimmed by 1 base and 7 bases, with 11 bases remaining between them. The CDR3 sequence: CASSLVSSLNSPLHF. The CDR3 DNA follows: TGTGCCAGCAGCTTAGTTTCTTCCTTAAATTCACCCCTCCACTTT. Combining the CDR3 with reference TRBV7-2 and TRBJ1-6 gives the whole variable domain GAGVSQSPSNKVTEKGKDVELRCDPISGHTALYWYRQSLGQGLEFLIYFQGNSAPDKSGLPSDRFSAERTGGSVSTLTIQRTQQEDSAVYLCASSLVSSLNSPLHFGNGTRLTVT.

The CDR3 sequence is CASSKDRAQGSNQPQHF. CDR3 sequence (DNA): TGTGCCAGCAGTAAGGACAGGGCCCAGGGTAGCAATCAGCCCCAGCATTTT. The J gene is TRBJ1-5, the V gene TRBV2, with 8 bases aligning to TRBD1. This CDR3 region has 17 residues. V lost 5 bases and J lost 0; bases outside the gene matches: 9. Germline CDR1 SNHLY, CDR2 FYNNEI. Full variable domain (remainder filled in from reference TRBV2 and TRBJ1-5): EPEVTQTPSHQVTQMGQEVILRCVPISNHLYFYWYRQILGQKVEFLVSFYNNEISEKSEIFDDQFSVERPDGSNFTLKIRSTKLEDSAMYFCASSKDRAQGSNQPQHFGDGTRLSIL.

DNA of the CDR3: TGCAGCGCCAGACAGGGGGCTAACTATGGCTACACCTTC. Protein sequence: CSARQGANYGYTF. The V call is TRBV29-1, the J call TRBJ1-2; 9 bases map to TRBD1. Trimming removed 7 bases from V and 0 bases from J; junction bases left unmatched: 3. This CDR3 region has 13 residues. Germline lookup yields CDR1 SQVTM and CDR2 ANQGSEA.

The V gene is TRBV7-3, the J gene TRBJ1-1; a possible D gene is TRBD1 (6 bases). This CDR3 is built from 14 residues. Germline CDR1 reads SGHTA; CDR2 reads FQGTGA. The V gene lost 6 bases and the J gene lost 11 bases, with 22 bases spanning the gap. The CDR3 sequence is CASSTGNPGELAFF. In DNA form, the CDR3 reads TGTGCCAGCAGTACCGGAAATCCAGGGGAATTGGCTTTCTTT. Full variable domain (rest looked up from reference TRBV7-3 and TRBJ1-1): GAGVSQTPSNKVTEKGKYVELRCDPISGHTALYWYRQSLGQGPEFLIYFQGTGAADDSGLPNDRFFAVRPEGSVSTLKIQRTERGDSAVYLCASSTGNPGELAFFGQGTRLTVV.

This chain connects TRBV9 to TRBJ2-3, with 11 bases that match TRBD2. CDR3 length: 16 amino acids. Germline V gene lookup returns CDR1 SGDLS and CDR2 YYNGEE. V was clipped by 4 bases and J by 4 bases; unmatched bases: 8. CDR3 in amino acids: CASSPIAGGLADTQYF. The DNA for the CDR3 is TGTGCCAGCAGCCCAATAGCGGGGGGGCTGGCAGATACGCAGTATTTT.

The chain combines TRBV27 with TRBJ1-2; 10 bases fit TRBD1. J lost 8 bases, V lost 0 bases, and 6 bases had no gene match. The CDR3 sequence is 15 residues long. Germline-derived CDR1 and CDR2 are MNHEY and SMNVEV (reference sequence). The CDR3 region has the DNA TGTGCCAGCAGTTTATCGCGACAGGGGGCGTGGGGCTACACCTTC. This gives the protein CASSLSRQGAWGYTF.

J is TRBJ1-2 and V is TRBV10-1; 8 bases align to TRBD1. The CDR3 runs 13 residues. Germline V gene lookup returns CDR1 WNHNN and CDR2 SYGVQD (reference sequence). The V segment lost 5 bases and the J segment 7 bases; nucleotides outside the gene matches: 6. The CDR3 is CASSPGRGLGYTF. Written as DNA, the CDR3 is TGCGCCAGCAGTCCCGGCAGGGGGCTTGGCTACACCTTC.

This clone was observed a few times. The chain combines TRBV2 with TRBJ1-6; 7 bases line up with TRBD1. V shed 4 bases and J 7 bases; nucleotides not matched to a gene: 4. Germline V gene sequence: CDR1 SNHLY, CDR2 FYNNEI. The CDR3 loop spans 14 amino acids. CDR3 region: CASSVWDSNSPLHF. The CDR3 bases are TGTGCCAGCAGTGTTTGGGACAGCAATTCACCCCTCCACTTT.

This clone was seen just once. The chain uses TRBV5-4 and TRBJ2-1; D possibly uses TRBD1 or TRBD2 (5 bases each). V lost 5 bases, J lost 6 bases, and 15 bases lay in between. Germline V lookup: CDR1 SGHNT, CDR2 YYREEE (reference sequence). CDR3 length: 14 residues. CDR3 nucleotides: TGTGCCAGCAGAGAAGGGACGGACACCAATGAGCAGTTCTTC. Translated, it gives CASREGTDTNEQFF.

The rearrangement uses TRBV6-5 and TRBJ1-6; D is undetermined. V dropped 5 bases and J dropped 9 bases, with 11 bases sitting between them. There are 13 residues in the CDR3. CDR1 is MNHEY, CDR2 SVGAGI, per germline. As DNA, the CDR3 is TGTGCCAGCAGTACCTCCCGGCGTTCACCCCTCCACTTT. It specifies CASSTSRRSPLHF.

The chain employs TRBV5-6 and TRBJ1-2; maybe TRBD1 (6 bases). The CDR3 is 15 amino acids. Trimming left V 1 base short and J 5 bases short, with 15 bases between. Looked up from germline, CDR1 is SGHDT and CDR2 is YYEEEE. DNA of the CDR3: TGTGCCAGCAGCTTGCGGGCCGGGACACTTTATGGCTACACCTTC. This encodes CASSLRAGTLYGYTF. The variable domain in full, completed from reference TRBV5-6 and TRBJ1-2, reads DAGVTQSPTHLIKTRGQQVTLRCSPKSGHDTVSWYQQALGQGPQFIFQYYEEEERQRGNFPDRFSGHQFPNYSSELNVNALLLGDSALYLCASSLRAGTLYGYTFGSGTRLTVV.

The chain combines TRBV19 with TRBJ2-1; weak D call: TRBD1 (5 bases). Trimming shortened V by 11 bases and J by 6 bases, and 20 bases separated the two germline ends. This CDR3 has 14 amino acids. The germline CDR1 and CDR2 sequences are LNHDA and SQIVND (reference sequence). CDR3 region: CAVTRVELGNEQFF. Written as DNA, the CDR3 is TGTGCCGTTACCAGGGTTGAGTTGGGCAATGAGCAGTTCTTC.

The rearrangement links TRBV19 to TRBJ2-7, with a possible D match to TRBD2 (7 bases). V lost 4 bases to trimming and J lost 2 bases, with 12 bases between them. The CDR3 has 14 amino acids. The germline V gene encodes CDR1 LNHDA and CDR2 SQIVND (reference sequence). CDR3 protein: CASSRGGDTYEQYF. The CDR3 bases are TGTGCCAGTAGTAGAGGGGGGGACACCTACGAGCAGTACTTC.

The sample holds a few counts of this clone. The chain combines TRBV4-2 with TRBJ1-2; tentative D call: TRBD1 (6 bases). The V and J ends lost 0 bases and 4 bases respectively, with 12 bases between them. The CDR3 spans 15 residues. Germline V gene lookup returns CDR1 LGHNA and CDR2 YNFKEQ. CDR3 loop: CASSQDRGGGYGYTF. The DNA of the CDR3 is TGTGCCAGCAGCCAAGATAGGGGGGGCGGCTATGGCTACACCTTC.

The chain combines TRBV5-1 with TRBJ2-1; 8 bases map to TRBD1. Germline V gene data show CDR1 as SGHRS and CDR2 as YFSETQ. The CDR3 runs to 15 residues. V was clipped by 2 bases and J by 8 bases; unmatched bases: 9. As DNA, the CDR3 is TGCGCCAGCAGCTTTCGGGACAGGAGGAACGATGAGCAGTTCTTC. Its protein product is CASSFRDRRNDEQFF.

The V and J genes are TRBV18 and TRBJ1-4, with D hard to call. Germline CDR1 is KGHSH and CDR2 is LQKENI. CDR3 length equals 11 residues. Trimming removed 11 bases from V and 8 bases from J, with 12 bases in between. This CDR3 is CAPLGGEKLFF. For the CDR3, the DNA is TGTGCCCCCCTCGGAGGCGAAAAACTGTTTTTT.

The V call is TRBV4-2, the J call TRBJ2-1; TRBD2 aligns across 15 bases. CDR3 size: 18 residues. The germline CDR1 and CDR2 sequences are LGHNA and YNFKEQ. J lost 4 bases, V lost 3 bases, and 7 bases had no gene match. CDR3 coding DNA: TGTGCCAGCAGCCACGCTCCAGGACTAGCGGGGGGGTACAATGAGCAGTTCTTC. Translating gives CASSHAPGLAGGYNEQFF.

This sequence joins TRBV12-3 or TRBV12-4 and TRBJ1-1; no firm D call. The CDR3 covers 13 residues. Between the trimmed V and J ends, which lost 1 base and 4 bases, there was a span of 7 bases. This chain's CDR3 is CASSLERSTEAFF. CDR3 DNA sequence: TGTGCCAGCAGTTTAGAGCGGAGCACTGAAGCTTTCTTT.

The chain links TRBV30 to TRBJ1-5; no clear D gene. Between the trimmed V and J ends, which lost 4 bases and 4 bases, there was a span of 17 bases. The CDR3 covers 15 residues. Germline CDR1 is GTSNPN and CDR2 is SVGIG (reference sequence). The CDR3 DNA is TGTGCCTGGACCAGCAAGGGCGGTCGGAATCAGCCCCAGCATTTT. Protein product: CAWTSKGGRNQPQHF.

The chain is built from TRBV6-5 and TRBJ1-4; D is unclear. Germline V gene lookup returns CDR1 MNHEY and CDR2 SVGAGI. The CDR3 is 15 amino acids. V lost 2 bases and J lost 8, with 15 bases in between. The CDR3 sequence: CASSYARLAGEKLFF. The CDR3 nucleotides read TGTGCCAGCAGTTACGCTCGGTTAGCAGGCGAAAAACTGTTTTTT.

The gene calls are TRBV5-4 and TRBJ1-4; no definite D call. The V gene's germline CDR1 is SGHNT and CDR2 YYREEE (reference sequence). The V and J ends lost 5 bases and 0 bases respectively, with 8 bases between them. This CDR3 has 14 amino acids. CDR3 in amino acids: CASSSRPTNEKLFF. CDR3 coding DNA: TGTGCCAGCAGTAGCCGGCCAACTAATGAAAAACTGTTTTTT.

V gene TRBV27 combines with J gene TRBJ1-5; D is undetermined. This CDR3 comprises 13 residues. The germline V gene encodes CDR1 MNHEY and CDR2 SMNVEV (reference sequence). V was shortened by 6 bases and J by 6 bases, with 12 bases between the two germline ends. The CDR3 is CASRIQAAQPQHF. CDR3 bases: TGTGCCAGCAGAATTCAAGCAGCTCAGCCCCAGCATTTT.

The chain couples TRBV29-1 to TRBJ2-7, with 7 bases matching TRBD2. CDR1 and CDR2 (germline): SQVTM, ANQGSEA. This CDR3 has 16 amino acids. V was pared by 4 bases and J by 0 bases, with 12 bases of the junction left unmatched. The chain's CDR3 is CSVGGIWRGSSYEQYF. CDR3 bases: TGCAGCGTTGGAGGGATATGGCGGGGGAGCTCCTACGAGCAGTACTTC.

The chain joins TRBV3-1 (or the pseudogene TRBV3-2) to TRBJ2-3; D might be TRBD1 or TRBD2, each matching 5 bases. The CDR3 loop spans 15 amino acids. Per germline, CDR1 LGHDT and CDR2 YNNKEL (reference sequence). Between the trimmed V and J ends, which lost 4 bases and 2 bases, there was a span of 13 bases. The CDR3 sequence is CASSRWDGLTDTQYF. The CDR3 nucleotides are TGTGCCAGCAGCCGATGGGACGGCCTCACAGATACGCAGTATTTT.

The V and J genes are TRBV11-2 and TRBJ2-7, with D hard to call. The CDR3 extends over 15 amino acids. The germline V gene has CDR1 SGHAT and CDR2 FQNNGV. V was pared by 5 bases and J by 2 bases, with 16 bases between. The CDR3 region has the DNA TGTGCCAGCAGCCTCTCCCCAGTGGGTGCCTACGAGCAGTACTTC. Protein sequence: CASSLSPVGAYEQYF.

The chain uses TRBV9 and TRBJ1-6; D perhaps matches TRBD1 (5 bases). Trimming took 3 bases from V and 6 from J, leaving 16 bases between them. The germline CDR1 and CDR2 sequences are SGDLS and YYNGEE. The CDR3 is made up of 16 amino acids. This CDR3 is CASSELGHGGNSPLHF. As DNA, the CDR3 is TGTGCCAGCAGCGAACTTGGACACGGCGGTAATTCACCCCTCCACTTT.

J is TRBJ1-6 and V is TRBV5-1; 7 nucleotides line up with TRBD1. Germline V lookup: CDR1 SGHRS, CDR2 YFSETQ. The V gene end was trimmed by 3 bases and the J gene end by 5 bases; junction bases not matched to a gene: 2. CDR3 length: 14 residues. CDR3 sequence (DNA): TGCGCCAGCAGCTCCGGGACAGATAATTCACCCCTCCACTTT. Protein product: CASSSGTDNSPLHF. The full variable domain, with the rest looked up from reference TRBV5-1 and TRBJ1-6, is KAGVTQTPRYLIKTRGQQVTLSCSPISGHRSVSWYQQTPGQGLQFLFEYFSETQRNKGNFPGRFSGRQFSNSRSEMNVSTLELGDSALYLCASSSGTDNSPLHFGNGTRLTVT.

The CDR3 nucleotides are TGTGCCAGCTCACCACCGTTAGGGATTCATGAAAAACTGTTTTTT. Translation: CASSPPLGIHEKLFF. The genes are TRBV18 and TRBJ1-4; D is unresolved. Germline lookup yields CDR1 KGHSH and CDR2 LQKENI. CDR3 size: 15 residues. The ends were cut back, 0 bases at V and 6 bases at J, with 11 bases in the middle.

The chain links TRBV4-1 to TRBJ1-2; D is perhaps TRBD1 (5 bases). V was pared by 3 bases and J by 4 bases, with 18 bases between. The CDR3 contains 16 residues. Germline V gene sequence: CDR1 MGHRA, CDR2 YSYEKL. The chain's CDR3 is CASSHARQNGGYGYTF. In DNA form, the CDR3 reads TGCGCCAGCAGCCACGCCAGACAGAACGGGGGCTATGGCTACACCTTC.